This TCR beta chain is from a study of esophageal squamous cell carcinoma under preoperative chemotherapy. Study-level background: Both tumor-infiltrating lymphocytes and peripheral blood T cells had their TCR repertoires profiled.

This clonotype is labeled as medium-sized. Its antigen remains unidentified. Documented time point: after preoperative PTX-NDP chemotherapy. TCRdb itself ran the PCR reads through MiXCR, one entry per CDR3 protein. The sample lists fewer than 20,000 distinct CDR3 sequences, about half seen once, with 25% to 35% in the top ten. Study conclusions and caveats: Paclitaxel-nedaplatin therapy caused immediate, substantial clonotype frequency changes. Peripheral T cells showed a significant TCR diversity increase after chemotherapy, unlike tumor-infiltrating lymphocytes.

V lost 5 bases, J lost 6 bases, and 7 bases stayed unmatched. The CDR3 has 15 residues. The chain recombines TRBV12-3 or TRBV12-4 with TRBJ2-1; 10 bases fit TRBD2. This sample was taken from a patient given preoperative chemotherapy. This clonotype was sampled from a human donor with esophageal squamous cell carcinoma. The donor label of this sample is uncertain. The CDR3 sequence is CASSPGTSETNEQFF. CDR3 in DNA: TGTGCCAGCAGTCCCGGGACTAGCGAGACCAATGAGCAGTTCTTC.